This T cell receptor (beta chain) was found in a study of T cell responses to AZD1222 COVID-19 vaccine. CDR1 SGHNT and CDR2 YENEEA come from the germline V gene. The CDR3 covers 16 residues. The J segment lost 4 bases and the V segment lost 5 bases, leaving 12 bases of the junction unmatched. The table came from immunoSEQ multiplex PCR; TCRdb's copy has only in-frame clones and leaves some out. The sample has some 110,000 clones; approximately 90% are singletons. Whole-study findings and limits: Clonal diversity may have been underestimated, and the donors were mostly white British, with more females than males.

Timing groups of about 4 and about 12 weeks for second doses were pooled. Concerning this clone: The antigen remains undetermined.

This chain connects TRBV11-3 to TRBJ2-5; 8 positions agree with TRBD1. The TCR sequence derives from an adult who received the AZD1222 COVID-19 vaccine. The sample consisted of peripheral blood, taken 28 days after the second AZD1222 dose. CDR3 DNA sequence: TGTGCCAGCAGCCCTGAGGGCAGGGGGCTCGGAGAGACCCAGTACTTC. It specifies CASSPEGRGLGETQYF. The complete variable domain, with remaining parts taken from reference TRBV11-3 and TRBJ2-5, reads EAGVVQSPRYKIIEKKQPVAFWCNPISGHNTLYWYLQNLGQGPELLIRYENEEAVDDSQLPKDRFSAERLKGVDSTLKIQPAELGDSAVYLCASSPEGRGLGETQYFGPGTRLLVL.